This TCR beta chain was identified during a study of blood T cell repertoires in COVID-19. For the study at large: Spain, Italy and the United States supplied samples that represented acute and convalescent COVID-19.

Germline CDR1 and CDR2: MDHEN and SYDVKM. The CDR3 runs to 11 residues. V was trimmed by 4 bases and J by 8 bases, leaving 8 bases between them. Enrolment of Seattle patients took place during active infection, and they were followed longitudinally. As originally analysed: Estimation of nucleated cell counts was performed using reference gene primer amplification. Only in-frame clones appear in the TCRdb table, and some are missing; sequencing was by immunoSEQ multiplex PCR. That table gives V, J and clone size, and the DNA gave D and trimming. Of about 210,000 clones in the sample, around four fifths were seen once.

V is TRBV28 and J is TRBJ1-2; D unresolved. Sequencing was carried out using peripheral blood. This TCR was recovered from a woman older than 75 with COVID-19, enrolled during active disease. The DNA of the CDR3 is TGTGCCAGCAGTTCGGACTTGGGCTACACCTTC. Its protein is CASSSDLGYTF.